The next 29 T cell receptor beta chains were all read from a single sample in a study of cytomegalovirus exposure and HLA in healthy donors (dated by TCRdb to about 2017). Library creation used the immunoSEQ multiplex PCR assay. A mixture of 60 forward primers for TCR Vbeta segments and 13 reverse primers for TCR Jbeta segments was used in the multiplex PCR. The table comes from immuneACCESS by way of TCRdb, which keeps in-frame sequences with V and J called. Part of the clones is missing from these tables; in studies checked, under half for an unresolved V gene and the rest for unknown reasons. In all, the sample holds around 150,000 clones, and roughly 80% of those were seen once. More than 4% of the sample is taken by the ten largest. Source material: PBMCs. The receptors stem from a woman aged 40 to 50 in good health and CMV-seropositive.

This chain joins TRBV28 and TRBJ1-2; TRBD1 matches at 8 bases. Trimming took 6 bases from V and 8 from J; bases not matched to a gene: 14. The CDR3 runs 15 residues. From germline, CDR1 is MDHEN and CDR2 SYDVKM. This CDR3 is CASRSPTGGRGGYTF. The CDR3 DNA is TGTGCCAGCAGATCCCCTACAGGGGGAAGGGGCGGCTACACCTTC.

The V call is TRBV7-8, the J call TRBJ2-6; D is ambiguous. This CDR3 comprises 15 residues. Germline assignment: CDR1 SGHVS and CDR2 FQNEAQ. V was shortened by 1 base and J by 1 base, with 5 bases between the two germline ends. CDR3: CASSLGQSGANVLTF. The CDR3 DNA follows: TGTGCCAGCAGCTTAGGCCAGTCTGGGGCCAACGTCCTGACTTTC.

There are many counts of this clone. The chain links TRBV7-9 to TRBJ1-4, with a tentative D call TRBD1 (6 bases). Germline-derived CDR1 and CDR2 are SEHNR and FQNEAQ (reference sequence). The CDR3 loop spans 11 amino acids. Trimming took off 9 bases at V and 8 bases at J, with 10 bases between the two ends. CDR3: CASGGDEKLFF. In DNA, the CDR3 is TGTGCCAGTGGGGGCGACGAAAAACTGTTTTTT.

In this sample, this clone turned up a few times. The V gene is TRBV5-1, the J gene TRBJ2-5, with TRBD2 matching over 7 bases. With V trimmed by 1 base and J by 6 bases, 9 bases remained unmatched. This CDR3 comprises 15 residues. Germline CDR1 reads SGHRS; CDR2 reads YFSETQ. The CDR3 region has the DNA TGCGCCAGCAGCTTGTCCCCTAGCGGCCTTCAGACCCAGTACTTC. Translating gives CASSLSPSGLQTQYF.

V and J are TRBV10-3 and TRBJ1-2; D ambiguous. The germline V gene encodes CDR1 ENHRY and CDR2 SYGVKD. This CDR3 has 13 amino acids. V was pared by 0 bases and J by 8 bases, with 10 bases between. The CDR3 DNA follows: TGTGCCATCAGTGAGTCTGAGAGGGTGGGCTACACCTTC. Protein: CAISESERVGYTF.

This clone has only one observation. The chain has TRBV28 and TRBJ2-7, with 7 bases identical to TRBD1. Germline V gene lookup returns CDR1 MDHEN and CDR2 SYDVKM. With 10 bases clipped from V and 2 bases from J, the junction kept 8 bases outside the gene matches. This CDR3 comprises 13 residues. The CDR3 bases are TGTGCCACCAAGGACAGGATCCCCTACGAGCAGTACTTC. As protein: CATKDRIPYEQYF. The full variable domain, its missing parts supplied by reference TRBV28 and TRBJ2-7, is DVKVTQSSRYLVKRTGEKVFLECVQDMDHENMFWYRQDPGLGLRLIYFSYDVKMKEKGDIPEGYSVSREKKERFSLILESASTNQTSMYLCATKDRIPYEQYFGPGTRLTVT.

The sample holds a few counts of this clone. The rearrangement links TRBV5-4 to TRBJ2-1; D not resolved. The ends were cut back, 2 bases at V and 9 bases at J, with 12 bases in the middle. The germline V gene has CDR1 SGHNT and CDR2 YYREEE (reference sequence). The CDR3 loop spans 13 amino acids. In DNA form, the CDR3 reads TGTGCCAGCAGCTTTAAAGAGGCAAGTGAGCAGTTCTTC. As protein: CASSFKEASEQFF.

The rearrangement links TRBV5-4 to TRBJ2-1, with 7 positions matching TRBD1. CDR3 size: 15 residues. Germline V lookup: CDR1 SGHNT, CDR2 YYREEE (reference sequence). Trimming took 2 bases from V and 2 from J; bases not matched to a gene: 4. The CDR3 region has the DNA TGTGCCAGCAGCTTTGGGGACAGTCCCTACAATGAGCAGTTCTTC. Translating it yields CASSFGDSPYNEQFF.

The chain employs TRBV28 and TRBJ2-7; weak D call: TRBD1 (6 bases). CDR3 length equals 13 residues. The V gene lost 8 bases and the J gene lost 1 base, with 12 bases spanning the gap. Germline V lookup: CDR1 MDHEN, CDR2 SYDVKM. CDR3 bases: TGTGCCAGCGGGGGCGGTCCTTCCTACGAGCAGTACTTC. Protein sequence: CASGGGPSYEQYF.

In nucleotides, the CDR3 is TGTGCCAGCAGCTCCGCAGGGTGGGGCTCCTACAATGAGCAGTTCTTC. Protein: CASSSAGWGSYNEQFF. The chain has TRBV11-2 and TRBJ2-1; the D gene is possibly TRBD1 (5 bases). Germline CDR1 and CDR2: SGHAT and FQNNGV. With 4 bases removed from V and 0 bases from J, the gap between germline ends came to 13 bases. The length of the CDR3 is 16 residues.

For the CDR3, the DNA is TGTGCCAGCAGTACCCCGGACCAGGGATTCGGCACCGAGCAGTACTTC. Translated: CASSTPDQGFGTEQYF. The V gene is TRBV6-6, the J gene TRBJ2-7; D perhaps matches TRBD1 (5 bases). The V end was cut by 5 bases, the J end by 6 bases, with 23 bases between. This CDR3 comprises 16 residues. Germline V gene data show CDR1 as MNHNY and CDR2 as SVGAGI (reference sequence).

The chain has TRBV19 and TRBJ1-6, with D tentatively TRBD1 (5 bases). CDR3 length: 16 residues. Trimming cost V 5 bases and J 8 bases, with 19 bases left between them. The V gene's germline CDR1 is LNHDA and CDR2 SQIVND (reference sequence). The CDR3 DNA is TGTGCCAGTAGTCCCACGGCCCAGGGCAGTCATTCACCCCTCCACTTT. This encodes CASSPTAQGSHSPLHF.

This chain uses TRBV19 with TRBJ1-5; weak D call: TRBD1 (5 bases). Germline CDR1 and CDR2: LNHDA and SQIVND (reference sequence). Trimming shortened V by 6 bases and J by 2 bases, and 11 bases separated the two germline ends. This CDR3 comprises 14 residues. CDR3 nucleotides: TGTGCCAGTAGGCAGGGTACGGGCAATCAGCCCCAGCATTTT. Its translation is CASRQGTGNQPQHF.

The chain uses TRBV5-4 and TRBJ2-4; D might be TRBD1 (6 bases). Germline V gives CDR1 SGHNT, CDR2 YYREEE (reference sequence). V gave up 2 bases and J gave up 6 bases, with 15 bases separating them. CDR3 length: 15 amino acids. DNA for the CDR3: TGTGCCAGCAGCTTCACAGGGTCTCAAGGAAACATTCAGTACTTC. It is translated as CASSFTGSQGNIQYF.

This chain joins TRBV5-1 and TRBJ1-5; D is possibly TRBD1 (5 bases). The CDR3 covers 15 residues. Germline V gives CDR1 SGHRS, CDR2 YFSETQ. V dropped 0 bases and J dropped 2 bases, with 9 bases sitting between them. CDR3 in DNA: TGCGCCAGCAGCTTGGAACCAGGGCGCAATCAGCCCCAGCATTTT. Translated, it gives CASSLEPGRNQPQHF.

The V gene is TRBV28, the J gene TRBJ2-1, with 8 bases identical to TRBD1. This CDR3 is 15 amino acids long. The junction had 9 bases not matched to a gene; V was cut back by 5 bases and J by 6 bases. CDR1 is MDHEN and CDR2 is SYDVKM in the germline V gene. CDR3 bases: TGTGCCAGCAGTCCCGGACAGGGCACTTTCAATGAGCAGTTCTTC. Translated: CASSPGQGTFNEQFF.

This clone was picked up a small number of times. V is TRBV2 and J is TRBJ1-4, with D hard to call. Germline CDR1 reads SNHLY; CDR2 reads FYNNEI. The CDR3 totals 13 residues. V was trimmed by 8 bases and J by 4 bases, leaving 11 bases between them. The CDR3 here is CASFPEYNEKLFF. The CDR3 nucleotides are TGTGCCAGCTTTCCGGAGTATAATGAAAAACTGTTTTTT. The variable domain in full, completed from reference TRBV2 and TRBJ1-4, reads EPEVTQTPSHQVTQMGQEVILRCVPISNHLYFYWYRQILGQKVEFLVSFYNNEISEKSEIFDDQFSVERPDGSNFTLKIRSTKLEDSAMYFCASFPEYNEKLFFGSGTQLSVL.

This chain uses TRBV6-4 with TRBJ1-1, with TRBD1 as a possible D gene (6 bases). Germline values: CDR1 MRHNA, CDR2 SNTAGT. V lost 6 bases and J lost 11, with 16 bases in between. The CDR3 has 12 amino acids. The CDR3 coding sequence is TGTGCCAGCAGCGCAGGGGCCGGAGCGGCTTTCTTT. Translating gives CASSAGAGAAFF.

This clone occurred a few times. The CDR3 is CASSIDRGRAHQPQHF. The CDR3 DNA follows: TGTGCCAGTAGTATAGACAGGGGAAGGGCCCATCAGCCCCAGCATTTT. The V and J genes are TRBV19 and TRBJ1-5, with D possibly matching TRBD1 (6 bases). This CDR3 comprises 16 residues. V dropped 0 bases and J dropped 5 bases, with 14 bases sitting between them. In germline, CDR1 is LNHDA, CDR2 SQIVND (reference sequence).

This clone has just a few counts. The chain employs TRBV2 and TRBJ1-2, with D possibly TRBD1 on 5 matching bases. Germline V gene sequence: CDR1 SNHLY, CDR2 FYNNEI. This CDR3 spans 10 amino acids. The V and J ends lost 11 bases and 8 bases respectively, with 12 bases between them. CDR3 sequence (DNA): TGTGCCGCGGGGGGGGAAGGCTACACCTTC. Its translation is CAAGGEGYTF.

The chain carries TRBV6-1 and TRBJ1-5, with D possibly being TRBD1 (6 bases). Germline V gene data show CDR1 as MNHNS and CDR2 as SASEGT. Trimming stripped 6 bases from V and 6 bases from J, with 18 bases between. The CDR3 covers 15 residues. CDR3 protein: CASRGEGGWAQPQHF. The CDR3 bases are TGTGCCAGCAGGGGGGAGGGGGGTTGGGCTCAGCCCCAGCATTTT.

The rearrangement joins TRBV5-1 to TRBJ2-3; TRBD2 matches 8 bases. Germline CDR1 SGHRS, CDR2 YFSETQ. J was trimmed by 5 bases and V by 4 bases; bases with no gene match: 9. CDR3 length equals 15 residues. For the CDR3, the DNA is TGCGCCAGCAGCCCGATAACGGGGGGGGGAGATACGCAGTATTTT. It translates to CASSPITGGGDTQYF.

The chain is built from TRBV6-1 and TRBJ2-7; 9 positions match TRBD1. The CDR3 is made up of 14 amino acids. V lost 5 bases and J lost 2; bases outside the gene matches: 4. CDR1 is MNHNS, CDR2 SASEGT, per germline. The CDR3 region has the DNA TGTGCCAGCAGTATGCGGGACAGGGCCTACGAGCAGTACTTC. Its translation is CASSMRDRAYEQYF.

The chain is built from TRBV4-1 and TRBJ2-7; the D gene is possibly TRBD1 (5 bases). Trimming pared 1 base from V and 7 bases from J, leaving 26 bases between. Germline CDR1 and CDR2: MGHRA and YSYEKL. This CDR3 has 18 amino acids. CDR3 region: CASSQVGFRRELSWEQYF. Here the CDR3 DNA reads TGCGCCAGCAGCCAAGTCGGTTTTCGCAGGGAATTATCGTGGGAGCAGTACTTC.

This rearrangement joins TRBV5-1 to TRBJ2-5; 7 nucleotides align to TRBD2. The CDR3 has 13 amino acids. V lost 0 bases and J lost 5; bases outside the gene matches: 1. Germline V gene lookup returns CDR1 SGHRS and CDR2 YFSETQ. The CDR3 nucleotides are TGCGCCAGCAGCTTGGCCGGGGGGGAGACCCAGTACTTC. As protein: CASSLAGGETQYF.

This clone was recorded a few times. CDR3 residues: CASSTGGLYEQYF. The CDR3 DNA sequence: TGTGCCAGCAGCACAGGAGGACTATACGAGCAGTACTTC. The chain couples TRBV5-4 to TRBJ2-7; TRBD2 is a possible D gene (6 bases). Germline-derived CDR1 and CDR2 are SGHNT and YYREEE (reference sequence). This CDR3 spans 13 amino acids. V gave up 4 bases and J gave up 4 bases, with 12 bases separating them.

This chain connects TRBV9 to TRBJ2-2; 9 bases line up with TRBD1. Per the germline V gene, CDR1 is SGDLS and CDR2 is YYNGEE. The CDR3 covers 16 residues. Germline trimming cut 4 bases from V and 2 bases from J; bases unmatched to any gene: 6. The DNA for the CDR3 is TGTGCCAGCAGCCCGACAGGGGGAGGTAACACCGGGGAGCTGTTTTTT. This encodes CASSPTGGGNTGELFF.

The V gene is TRBV5-6, the J gene TRBJ1-2, with D tentatively TRBD1 (5 bases). Per germline, CDR1 SGHDT and CDR2 YYEEEE. The length of the CDR3 is 19 residues. V was pared by 4 bases and J by 8 bases, with 33 bases between. CDR3: CASSEHTRGVVRKGYGYTF. Here the CDR3 DNA reads TGTGCCAGCAGCGAACATACCCGGGGGGTGGTTCGTAAAGGGTACGGCTACACCTTC.

The rearrangement joins TRBV7-3 to TRBJ2-1; TRBD1 matches at 9 bases. CDR3 length: 14 residues. V gave up 5 bases and J gave up 7 bases; unmatched junction bases: 6. The germline CDR1 and CDR2 sequences are SGHTA and FQGTGA. The CDR3 bases are TGTGCCAGCAGCCCCGGGACAGGGAATAATGAGCAGTTCTTC. This translates into CASSPGTGNNEQFF.